These 8 T cell receptor beta chains were sequenced from one sample in a study of T cells in Graves' hyperthyroidism and ophthalmopathy. Researchers took RNA transcripts and amplified the TCR beta CDR3 regions from them. TCR CDR3 regions were first amplified by RT-PCR with HTBI primers. TCRdb analysed the multiplex PCR reads with MiXCR anew, one entry per CDR3 protein. Here the sample spans under 400,000 distinct CDR3 sequences, roughly 15% being singletons. Sequencing input: blood. The receptors were sampled from a woman between 55 and 75 years old with Graves' ophthalmopathy.

This clonotype appeared many times. The chain couples TRBV25-1 to TRBJ2-1, with a possible D match to TRBD1 (5 bases). V lost 1 base, J lost 2 bases, and 9 bases lay in between. This CDR3 spans 15 amino acids. The germline V gene encodes CDR1 MGHDK and CDR2 SYGVNS. This CDR3 is CASSELGVTYNEQFF. The CDR3 DNA reads TGTGCCAGCAGTGAATTAGGGGTTACCTACAATGAGCAGTTCTTC. Together with reference TRBV25-1 and TRBJ2-1, the CDR3 gives the full variable domain: EADIYQTPRYLVIGTGKKITLECSQTMGHDKMYWYQQDPGMELHLIHYSYGVNSTEKGDLSSESTVSRIRTEHFPLTLESARPSHTSQYLCASSELGVTYNEQFFGPGTRLTVL.

This clonotype was seen repeatedly, ten times or more. The CDR3 bases are TGCAGCGTTGATCCGACTAGCGGGACGACAGATACGCAGTATTTT. Protein sequence: CSVDPTSGTTDTQYF. The J gene is TRBJ2-3, the V gene TRBV29-1, with 11 bases identical to TRBD2. The germline V gene encodes CDR1 SQVTM and CDR2 ANQGSEA. The CDR3 spans 15 residues. Trimming removed 3 bases from V and 3 bases from J; junction bases left unmatched: 5.

At least ten counts were recorded for this clonotype. CDR3 residues: CASSRQIFLPQHF. CDR3 sequence (DNA): TGTGCCAGCAGTCGACAGATTTTTCTGCCCCAGCATTTT. The rearrangement links TRBV28 to TRBJ1-5; tentative D call: TRBD1 (5 bases). Between the trimmed V and J ends, which lost 5 bases and 9 bases, there was a span of 14 bases. Germline V lookup: CDR1 MDHEN, CDR2 SYDVKM. The length of the CDR3 is 13 residues.

This clonotype has only a few counts. V is TRBV6-1 and J is TRBJ2-3; D is possibly TRBD1 or TRBD2 (6 bases each). Germline CDR1 and CDR2: MNHNS and SASEGT. The CDR3 is 15 amino acids. The V and J ends lost 8 bases and 6 bases respectively, with 21 bases between them. This CDR3 reads CASGGFRGAADTQYF. The CDR3 DNA sequence: TGTGCCAGCGGCGGATTTAGGGGGGCCGCCGATACGCAGTATTTT.

The chain links TRBV5-1 to TRBJ1-6, with TRBD1 as a possible D gene (5 bases). V lost 4 bases and J lost 6, with 8 bases in between. In germline, CDR1 is SGHRS, CDR2 YFSETQ. CDR3 size: 13 residues. In nucleotides, the CDR3 is TGCGCCAGCAGCGGGGACGTTAATTCACCCCTCCACTTT. Translation gives CASSGDVNSPLHF.

The chain is built from TRBV28 and TRBJ2-1; 8 nucleotides align to TRBD2. The J call is in doubt because the DNA end fits TRBJ2-7 better. The germline CDR1 and CDR2 sequences are MDHEN and SYDVKM. This CDR3 comprises 16 residues. The CDR3, as DNA: TGTGCCAGCAGACACCAAGGCAGGGCGGGGGGCAATGAGCAGTACTTC. It is translated as CASRHQGRAGGNEQYF.

This chain links TRBV16 with TRBJ1-4, with D unclear. V lost 0 bases, J lost 5 bases, and 10 bases lay in between. CDR3 length: 15 residues. CDR1 is KGHSY, CDR2 FQNENV, per germline. The CDR3 DNA reads TGTGCCAGCAGCCAATCGGCGCAGGACAATGAAAAACTGTTTTTT. Translation gives CASSQSAQDNEKLFF.

A word on this clonotype: A clone one base away is much larger, so this may be a read error. The chain has TRBV6-2 or TRBV6-3 and TRBJ2-5; TRBD1 aligns across 7 bases. The germline V gene has CDR1 MNHEY and CDR2 SVGEGT. V shed 7 bases and J 7 bases; nucleotides not matched to a gene: 9. The CDR3 is made up of 13 amino acids. This chain's CDR3 is CASIRGRGGTQYF. CDR3 in DNA: TGTGCCAGCATAAGGGGGCGTGGGGGGACCCAGTACTTC.